The sequence of this TCR beta chain was determined in a study of T cells in Graves' hyperthyroidism and ophthalmopathy. It was RNA transcripts that yielded the amplified TCR beta CDR3 regions. When the TCR CDR3 underwent first-round RT-PCR, the HTBI primer set was used. TCRdb reprocessed the multiplex PCR reads with MiXCR, giving one entry per CDR3 protein. The table has 600,000 or so distinct CDR3 sequences, around 15% seen once; the top ten hold 3.8%. Looked up from germline, CDR1 is MGHDK and CDR2 is SYGVNS. The CDR3 length is 14 residues. The V segment lost 4 bases and the J segment 5 bases; nucleotides outside the gene matches: 4. A few counts support this clonotype.

The chain uses TRBV25-1 and TRBJ2-5; 10 bases match TRBD1. Sequencing used blood. The sequence was collected from a woman in her 30s with Graves' hyperthyroidism. CDR3 bases: TGTGCCAGCAGTGCGGACAGGGGGTATGAGACCCAGTACTTC. Residues: CASSADRGYETQYF.